This T cell receptor beta chain comes out of a study of CD8 T cells in Susac syndrome. RNA amounts of roughly 0.45 to 1 ug underwent reverse transcription with random hexamers. Each CDR3 protein is one row after TCRdb ran MiXCR on the immunoSEQ multiplex PCR reads. Here the sample spans 110,000 to 150,000 distinct CDR3 sequences, approximately 94% being singletons. In this sample, this clonotype turned up a few times. Germline values: CDR1 SQVTM, CDR2 ANQGSEA. The ends were cut back, 1 base at V and 4 bases at J, with 10 bases in the middle. CDR3 size: 13 residues. The chain uses TRBV29-1 and TRBJ1-1; D remains unclear. Sequenced: CD4+ T cells from PBMCs. This receptor was identified in a human donor with Susac syndrome. CDR3 DNA: TGCAGCGTTGAAGGGGTTTTGGGCACTGAAGCTTTCTTT. Its protein is CSVEGVLGTEAFF.